Each of the 23 T cell receptor beta chains below was sequenced from the same sample in a study of blood T cells in healthy people across ages (dated by TCRdb to between 2014 and 2016). The protocol used for the library was 5' RACE. The instrument given in TCRdb is Illumina HiSeq 2500. A second PCR of roughly 7 to 11 cycles was run with a J-beta primer mix and a sample-barcoded 5' primer. The public reads were reanalyzed by TCRdb: fastp trimming at Q25, MiXCR alignment, in-frame beta chains only. Each entry merges the rows of one CDR3 protein and shows their most common DNA and genes. This sample has 1.2 million to 1.5 million distinct CDR3 sequences in its table, and about 40% of those were observed once. The ten most abundant clones make up around 8% of the sample. The specimen sequenced was blood. These receptors all stem from a woman in her late teens or twenties in good health.

This clonotype was seen only a few times. The chain recombines TRBV7-3 with TRBJ2-3, with TRBD2 matching over 12 bases. CDR1 and CDR2 (germline): SGHTA, FQGTGA. The CDR3 runs to 16 residues. V trimming: 1 base; J trimming: 5 bases; junction bases outside the gene matches: 4. The CDR3: CASSLSGTSGQDTQYF. CDR3 bases: TGTGCCAGCAGCTTAAGCGGGACTAGCGGGCAAGATACGCAGTATTTT.

The rearrangement uses TRBV28 and TRBJ2-7, with 7 bases identical to TRBD1. The CDR3 is made up of 17 amino acids. Germline CDR1 is MDHEN and CDR2 is SYDVKM. J lost 6 bases, V lost 6 bases, and 20 bases had no gene match. DNA of the CDR3: TGTGCCAGCAGGAAGTTCGCTACGACAGGGTTGGCCTGCGAGCAGTACTTC. This codes for CASRKFATTGLACEQYF. Combining the CDR3 with reference TRBV28 and TRBJ2-7 gives the whole variable domain DVKVTQSSRYLVKRTGEKVFLECVQDMDHENMFWYRQDPGLGLRLIYFSYDVKMKEKGDIPEGYSVSREKKERFSLILESASTNQTSMYLCASRKFATTGLACEQYFGPGTRLTVT.

This clonotype was detected only a few times. The chain joins TRBV27 to TRBJ1-2, with a weak D call TRBD1 (6 bases). The CDR3 runs 13 residues. Germline assignment: CDR1 MNHEY and CDR2 SMNVEV (reference sequence). Trimming took 5 bases from V and 8 from J, leaving 15 bases between them. The CDR3 loop is CASSPGPGGGYTF. The CDR3 coding sequence is TGTGCCAGCAGTCCGGGCCCTGGGGGCGGCTACACCTTC.

Regarding this clonotype: A junction end diverges from the germline sequence, so it may reflect a read error. The V and J genes are TRBV6-6 and TRBJ2-3; 15 nucleotides match TRBD2. Germline V gene sequence: CDR1 MNHNY, CDR2 SVGAGI (reference sequence). This CDR3 contains 17 residues. In nucleotides, the CDR3 is TGTGCCAGCAGACCTGGACTAGCGGGAGGGTTCACAGGTACGCAGTATTTT. Amino acids: CASRPGLAGGFTGTQYF.

The chain links TRBV6-5 to TRBJ2-4; D not certain. The DNA end is more similar to TRBJ2-7, so the J call may be wrong. CDR1 and CDR2 from the germline V gene are MNHEY and SVGAGI. The CDR3 spans 15 residues. The CDR3 here is CASSYSIFRPYEQYF. In DNA, the CDR3 is TGTGCCAGCAGTTACTCGATTTTTAGGCCCTACGAGCAGTACTTC.

This clonotype occurred a few times. The rearrangement links TRBV5-1 to TRBJ2-7; 7 bases are shared with TRBD1. CDR1 is SGHRS, CDR2 YFSETQ, per germline. The trim removed 4 bases at V and 3 bases at J, leaving 7 bases unmatched. This CDR3 has 14 residues. This chain's CDR3 is CASSIPGQLYEQYF. In nucleotides, the CDR3 is TGCGCCAGCAGCATACCGGGACAGCTCTACGAGCAGTACTTC.

V usage is TRBV5-4 and J usage is TRBJ2-1, with a possible D match to TRBD2 (6 bases). This CDR3 has 12 amino acids. CDR1 is SGHNT and CDR2 is YYREEE in the germline V gene (reference sequence). V lost 3 bases to trimming and J lost 10 bases, with 11 bases between them. CDR3 sequence (DNA): TGTGCCAGCAGCTCAGATGCGGGGGAGCAGTTCTTC. Translation: CASSSDAGEQFF. The whole variable domain, filled in from reference TRBV5-4 and TRBJ2-1, reads ETGVTQSPTHLIKTRGQQVTLRCSSQSGHNTVSWYQQALGQGPQFIFQYYREEENGRGNFPPRFSGLQFPNYSSELNVNALELDDSALYLCASSSDAGEQFFGPGTRLTVL.

This clonotype was counted a few times. This chain uses TRBV6-2 or TRBV6-3 with TRBJ2-7, with D maybe TRBD2 (6 bases). Deletions cut 4 bases from V and 6 bases from J, with 19 bases between. From germline, CDR1 is MNHEY and CDR2 SVGEGT. This CDR3 contains 15 residues. The chain's CDR3 is CASSSPYSGRGEQYF. The CDR3 DNA is TGTGCCAGCAGTTCCCCTTATTCCGGGCGGGGCGAGCAGTACTTC.

This clonotype came up many times. The chain uses TRBV10-3 and TRBJ1-5; D possibly corresponds to TRBD1 (6 bases). The CDR3 loop spans 13 amino acids. V lost 5 bases, J lost 5 bases, and 10 bases lay in between. Germline values: CDR1 ENHRY, CDR2 SYGVKD. The CDR3 loop is CAISPGADQPQHF. CDR3 in DNA: TGTGCCATCAGTCCAGGGGCGGATCAGCCCCAGCATTTT.

This chain joins TRBV20-1 and TRBJ2-1, with 7 bases fitting TRBD1. The CDR3 loop spans 15 amino acids. With 0 bases clipped from V and 5 bases from J, the junction kept 7 bases outside the gene matches. The germline V gene has CDR1 DFQATT and CDR2 SNEGSKA (reference sequence). The CDR3 loop reads CSARDPGGADNEQFF. The CDR3 DNA is TGCAGTGCTAGAGATCCAGGGGGAGCGGACAATGAGCAGTTCTTC.

This chain uses TRBV6-1 with TRBJ2-5, with D perhaps matching TRBD1 or TRBD2 (5 bases each). Deletions cut 8 bases from V and 0 bases from J, with 16 bases between. This CDR3 contains 15 residues. Germline-derived CDR1 and CDR2 are MNHNS and SASEGT. CDR3 sequence reads: CASLPGPLYQETQYF. The CDR3 DNA follows: TGTGCCAGCTTGCCGGGACCCTTGTACCAAGAGACCCAGTACTTC.

The chain has TRBV4-2 and TRBJ2-1; 11 bases are a match to TRBD2. Germline-derived CDR1 and CDR2 are LGHNA and YNFKEQ. Unmatched junction bases numbered 5, after V lost 0 bases and J lost 4 bases. The CDR3 is 17 residues long. DNA of the CDR3: TGTGCCAGCAGCCAAGAGGCTAGCGGGAGGAGTTACAATGAGCAGTTCTTC. It yields the protein CASSQEASGRSYNEQFF.

The V gene is TRBV3-1, the J gene TRBJ1-1, with D tentatively TRBD1 (5 bases). The CDR3 consists of 15 residues. Trimming took off 5 bases at V and 1 base at J, with 14 bases between the two ends. CDR1 is LGHDT, CDR2 YNNKEL, per germline (reference sequence). The CDR3 reads CASSNRGGGNTEAFF. The CDR3 DNA reads as TGTGCCAGCAGCAACCGGGGGGGAGGGAACACTGAAGCTTTCTTT.

This clonotype came up a few times. This rearrangement joins TRBV6-6 to TRBJ1-2, with a tentative D call TRBD1 (5 bases). From germline, CDR1 is MNHNY and CDR2 SVGAGI (reference sequence). The CDR3 totals 17 residues. V was cut by 5 bases and J by 3 bases, with 22 bases left in between. Written as DNA, the CDR3 is TGTGCCAGCAGTCCGCAGCCCTCAGGGCCGGTTGACTATGGCTACACCTTC. Translating it yields CASSPQPSGPVDYGYTF.

This clonotype has more than one count but fewer than ten. V and J are TRBV5-1 and TRBJ2-1, with a tentative D call TRBD2 (5 bases). The CDR3 is 16 residues long. Germline V gene sequence: CDR1 SGHRS, CDR2 YFSETQ. V was cut by 0 bases and J by 3 bases, with 13 bases left in between. The CDR3 loop reads CASSLGIQRYYNEQFF. CDR3 coding DNA: TGCGCCAGCAGCTTGGGTATCCAGCGGTACTACAATGAGCAGTTCTTC.

The rearrangement links TRBV6-5 to TRBJ1-2; the match to TRBD1 covers 8 bases. Per the germline V gene, CDR1 is MNHEY and CDR2 is SVGAGI. This CDR3 is built from 12 residues. The CDR3 sequence: CATRTGFRGYTF. DNA for the CDR3: TGTGCGACACGGACAGGGTTTAGGGGCTACACCTTC.

V usage is TRBV2 and J usage is TRBJ2-1, with 7 bases matching TRBD2. V shed 6 bases and J 5 bases; nucleotides not matched to a gene: 1. This CDR3 region has 12 residues. Germline V gene data show CDR1 as SNHLY and CDR2 as FYNNEI. The CDR3 sequence is CASRGLDNEQFF. CDR3 DNA: TGTGCCAGCAGAGGACTAGACAATGAGCAGTTCTTC.

This clonotype occurred a few times. V is TRBV12-3 or TRBV12-4 and J is TRBJ2-4, with 13 positions matching TRBD2. J gave up 5 bases and V 5 bases, and 12 bases lay outside the gene matches. This CDR3 comprises 18 residues. For the CDR3, the DNA is TGTGCCAGCAGTGCAACCGACGGACTAGCGGGAGTCCAAAACATTCAGTACTTC. This translates into CASSATDGLAGVQNIQYF.

The chain recombines TRBV6-2 or TRBV6-3 with TRBJ1-2; D call uncertain. The germline gives CDR1 MNHEY, CDR2 SVGEGT. The CDR3 contains 16 residues. With 0 bases removed from V and 3 bases from J, the gap between germline ends came to 14 bases. DNA of the CDR3: TGTGCCAGCAGTTACTCGACCGAGGAGGGAGACTATGGCTACACCTTC. It yields the protein CASSYSTEEGDYGYTF.

This clonotype occurred a few times. The CDR3 nucleotides read TGTGCCAGCAGCCATAATGGGCCCCGCCAGTTCTTC. Residues: CASSHNGPRQFF. The chain combines TRBV3-1 with TRBJ2-1; D is uncertain. Trimming pared 3 bases from V and 13 bases from J, leaving 13 bases between. Germline CDR1 LGHDT, CDR2 YNNKEL (reference sequence). The CDR3 spans 12 residues.

The CDR3 is CSAREDRGLGGYTF. In DNA, the CDR3 is TGCAGTGCTAGAGAGGACAGGGGGCTAGGTGGCTACACCTTC. This sequence joins TRBV20-1 and TRBJ1-2; TRBD1 aligns across 11 bases. Germline CDR1 and CDR2: DFQATT and SNEGSKA (reference sequence). The CDR3 extends over 14 amino acids. V shed 0 bases, J shed 7 bases, and the junction held 4 bases outside the gene matches.

This clonotype was detected a few times. The CDR3 DNA sequence: TGTGCCAGCAGCCGACTAGCGGGGCACTCCTACGAGCAGTACTTC. Amino acids: CASSRLAGHSYEQYF. The chain couples TRBV7-2 to TRBJ2-7; 11 nucleotides agree with TRBD2. The CDR3 runs to 15 residues. In germline, CDR1 is SGHTA, CDR2 FQGNSA. The ends lost 5 bases at V and 0 bases at J; junction bases unmatched: 3.

This clonotype has at least ten counts. The chain joins TRBV9 to TRBJ2-5; the D gene is possibly TRBD2 (6 bases). CDR1 is SGDLS and CDR2 is YYNGEE in the germline V gene. Trimming removed 4 bases from V and 1 base from J, with 14 bases in between. The CDR3 runs 15 residues. CDR3 nucleotide sequence: TGTGCCAGCAGCCCGGGCCGGGGGTTCCAAGAGACCCAGTACTTC. As protein: CASSPGRGFQETQYF.